This T cell receptor (beta chain) appears in the sequencing data of a study of blood T cell repertoires in COVID-19. Study background: COVID-19 samples collected from the United States, Italy and Spain covered acute and convalescent phases. T cells, B-cell-depleted T cells, or PBMCs supplied cDNA or gDNA.

From germline, CDR1 is LGHDT and CDR2 YNNKEL (reference sequence). V dropped 3 bases and J dropped 1; count of bases not matched to a gene: 2. The CDR3 is 14 amino acids. Per the original data handling: Estimates of nucleated cell counts were drawn from the amplification of reference gene primers. The repertoire was sequenced with immunoSEQ multiplex PCR; TCRdb's copy has only in-frame clones and lacks some. V, J and clone size reflect that table, while D and trimming were determined from the DNA. This repertoire shows just over 650,000 clones, just under 90% found once; its top ten account for approximately 0.3%.

This TCR came from a woman between 18 and 30 years old with acute or convalescent COVID-19. What was sequenced was peripheral blood. The rearrangement joins TRBV3-1 (or the pseudogene TRBV3-2) to TRBJ1-1; 7 positions agree with TRBD1. CDR3 DNA: TGTGCCAGCAGCCACAGGGGGAAGAACACTGAAGCTTTCTTT. Amino acids: CASSHRGKNTEAFF.